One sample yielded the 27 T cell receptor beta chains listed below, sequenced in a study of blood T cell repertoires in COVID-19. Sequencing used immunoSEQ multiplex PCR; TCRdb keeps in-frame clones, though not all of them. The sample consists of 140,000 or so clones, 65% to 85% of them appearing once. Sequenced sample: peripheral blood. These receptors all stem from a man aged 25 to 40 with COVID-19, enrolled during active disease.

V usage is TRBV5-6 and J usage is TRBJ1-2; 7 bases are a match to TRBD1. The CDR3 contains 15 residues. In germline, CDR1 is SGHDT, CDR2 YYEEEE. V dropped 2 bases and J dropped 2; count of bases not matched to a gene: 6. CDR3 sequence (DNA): TGTGCCAGCAGCTTTTCTTCAGGGGGGAACTATGGCTACACCTTC. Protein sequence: CASSFSSGGNYGYTF.

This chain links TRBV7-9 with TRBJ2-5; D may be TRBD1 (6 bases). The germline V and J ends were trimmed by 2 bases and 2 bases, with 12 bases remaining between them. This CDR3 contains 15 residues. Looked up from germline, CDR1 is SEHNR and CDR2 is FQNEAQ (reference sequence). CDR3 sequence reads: CASSLTTQGQETQYF. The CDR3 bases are TGTGCCAGCAGCTTAACCACGCAGGGGCAAGAGACCCAGTACTTC.

The CDR3 DNA reads as TGTGCCAGCAGCGTACAGTGGTCCTACGAGCAGTACTTC. It specifies CASSVQWSYEQYF. The genes are TRBV9 and TRBJ2-7; D ambiguous. The CDR3 sequence is 13 residues long. Germline CDR1 is SGDLS and CDR2 is YYNGEE. Between the trimmed V and J ends, which lost 1 base and 1 base, there was a span of 6 bases.

CDR3 coding DNA: TGTGCCAGTGGATCGGCTAGCAGTTCCTACGAGCAGTACTTC. This encodes CASGSASSSYEQYF. The V call is TRBV19, the J call TRBJ2-7; D is perhaps TRBD2 (5 bases). CDR1 and CDR2 from the germline V gene are LNHDA and SQIVND (reference sequence). V lost 8 bases and J 1 base, leaving 15 bases between the germline ends. The CDR3 spans 14 residues.

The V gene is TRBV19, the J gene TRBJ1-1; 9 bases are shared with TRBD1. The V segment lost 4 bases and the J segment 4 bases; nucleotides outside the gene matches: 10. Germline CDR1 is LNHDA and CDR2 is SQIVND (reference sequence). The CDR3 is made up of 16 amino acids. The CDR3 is CASSTEPGQGTTEAFF. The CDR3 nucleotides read TGTGCCAGTAGTACGGAACCGGGACAGGGAACCACTGAAGCTTTCTTT.

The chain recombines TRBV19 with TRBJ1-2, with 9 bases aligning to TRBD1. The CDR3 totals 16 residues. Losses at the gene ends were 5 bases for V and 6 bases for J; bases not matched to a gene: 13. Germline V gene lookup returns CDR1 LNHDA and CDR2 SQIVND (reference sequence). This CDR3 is CASSPGTGKGANGYTF. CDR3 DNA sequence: TGTGCCAGTAGTCCTGGGACAGGGAAGGGTGCCAATGGCTACACCTTC.

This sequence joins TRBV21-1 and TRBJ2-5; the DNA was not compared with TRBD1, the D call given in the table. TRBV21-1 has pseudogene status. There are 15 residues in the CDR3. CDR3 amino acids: CASSRGDRQQETQYF. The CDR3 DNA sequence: TGTGCCAGCAGCAGGGGGGACAGACAACAAGAGACCCAGTACTTC.

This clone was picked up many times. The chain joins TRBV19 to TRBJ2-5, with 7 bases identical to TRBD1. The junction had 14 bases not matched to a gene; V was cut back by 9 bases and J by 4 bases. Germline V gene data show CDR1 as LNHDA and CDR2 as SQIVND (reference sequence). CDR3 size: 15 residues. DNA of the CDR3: TGTGCCAGCTCTGAAGGGGGCGCAATAAGAGAGACCCAGTACTTC. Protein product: CASSEGGAIRETQYF. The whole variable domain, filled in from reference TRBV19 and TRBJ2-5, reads DGGITQSPKYLFRKEGQNVTLSCEQNLNHDAMYWYRQDPGQGLRLIYYSQIVNDFQKGDIAEGYSVSREKKESFPLTVTSAQKNPTAFYLCASSEGGAIRETQYFGPGTRLLVL.

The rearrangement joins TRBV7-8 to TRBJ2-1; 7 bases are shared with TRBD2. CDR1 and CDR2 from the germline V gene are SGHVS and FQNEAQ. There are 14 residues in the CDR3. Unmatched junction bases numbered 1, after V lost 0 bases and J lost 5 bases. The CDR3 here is CASSLAGGDNEQFF. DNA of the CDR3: TGTGCCAGCAGCTTAGCGGGGGGGGACAATGAGCAGTTCTTC.

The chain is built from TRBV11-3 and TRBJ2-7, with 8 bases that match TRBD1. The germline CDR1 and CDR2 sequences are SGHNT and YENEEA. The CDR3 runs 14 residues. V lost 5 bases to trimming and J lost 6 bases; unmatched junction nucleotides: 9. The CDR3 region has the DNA TGTGCCAGCAGCGCGCGACAGGGGATGGGCGAGCAGTACTTC. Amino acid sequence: CASSARQGMGEQYF.

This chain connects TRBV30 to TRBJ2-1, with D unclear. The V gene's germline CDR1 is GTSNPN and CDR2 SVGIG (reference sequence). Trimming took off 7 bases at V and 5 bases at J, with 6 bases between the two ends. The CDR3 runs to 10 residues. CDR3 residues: CAFRDNEQFF. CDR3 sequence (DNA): TGTGCCTTCCGAGACAATGAGCAGTTCTTC.

CDR3 loop: CASSLGTEHQPQHF. For the CDR3, the DNA is TGTGCCAGCAGTTTAGGGACAGAGCATCAGCCCCAGCATTTT. The chain joins TRBV28 to TRBJ1-5; 7 nucleotides align to TRBD1. Germline CDR1 reads MDHEN; CDR2 reads SYDVKM. CDR3 length equals 14 residues. V lost 2 bases, J lost 5 bases, and 3 bases stayed unmatched.

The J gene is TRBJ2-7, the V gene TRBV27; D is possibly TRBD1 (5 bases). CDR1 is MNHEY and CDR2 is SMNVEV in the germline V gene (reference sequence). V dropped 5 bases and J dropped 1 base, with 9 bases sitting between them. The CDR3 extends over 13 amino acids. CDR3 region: CASSVRQSYEQYF. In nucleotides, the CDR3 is TGTGCCAGCAGTGTCCGACAGTCCTACGAGCAGTACTTC.

The CDR3 DNA reads TGTGCCAGCAGTTACGGACTAGCGGGAGGTGGGGCAGATACGCAGTATTTT. This translates into CASSYGLAGGGADTQYF. This chain connects TRBV6-2 or TRBV6-3 to TRBJ2-3; 14 bases agree with TRBD2. The CDR3 totals 17 residues. Germline V gene sequence: CDR1 MNHEY, CDR2 SVGEGT. V was pared by 2 bases and J by 4 bases, with 5 bases of the junction left unmatched.

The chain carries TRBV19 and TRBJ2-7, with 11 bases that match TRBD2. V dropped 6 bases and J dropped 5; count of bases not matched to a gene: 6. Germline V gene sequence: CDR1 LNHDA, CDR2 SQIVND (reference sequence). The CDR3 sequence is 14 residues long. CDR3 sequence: CASSSSGRYHEQYF. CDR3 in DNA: TGTGCCAGTAGCTCTAGCGGGAGGTACCACGAGCAGTACTTC. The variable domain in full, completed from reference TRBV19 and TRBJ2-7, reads DGGITQSPKYLFRKEGQNVTLSCEQNLNHDAMYWYRQDPGQGLRLIYYSQIVNDFQKGDIAEGYSVSREKKESFPLTVTSAQKNPTAFYLCASSSSGRYHEQYFGPGTRLTVT.

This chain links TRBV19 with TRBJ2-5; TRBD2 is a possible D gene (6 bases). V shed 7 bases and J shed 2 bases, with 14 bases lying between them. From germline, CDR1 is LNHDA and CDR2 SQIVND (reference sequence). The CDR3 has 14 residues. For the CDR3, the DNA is TGTGCCAGTACCATACGCGGGGATCAAGAGACCCAGTACTTC. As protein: CASTIRGDQETQYF.

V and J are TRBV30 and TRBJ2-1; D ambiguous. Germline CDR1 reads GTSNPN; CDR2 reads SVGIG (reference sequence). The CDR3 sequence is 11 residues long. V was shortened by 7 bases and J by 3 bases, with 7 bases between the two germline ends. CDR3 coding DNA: TGTGCCTATGACAACTACAATGAGCAGTTCTTC. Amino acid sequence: CAYDNYNEQFF.

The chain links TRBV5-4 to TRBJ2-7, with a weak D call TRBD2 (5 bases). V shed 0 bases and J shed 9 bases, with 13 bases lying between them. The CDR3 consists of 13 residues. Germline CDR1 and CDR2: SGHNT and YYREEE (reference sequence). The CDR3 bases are TGTGCCAGCAGCTTGGTCGGGGTCTCGGCGCAGTACTTC. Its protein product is CASSLVGVSAQYF. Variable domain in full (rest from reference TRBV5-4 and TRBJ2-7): ETGVTQSPTHLIKTRGQQVTLRCSSQSGHNTVSWYQQALGQGPQFIFQYYREEENGRGNFPPRFSGLQFPNYSSELNVNALELDDSALYLCASSLVGVSAQYFGPGTRLTVT.

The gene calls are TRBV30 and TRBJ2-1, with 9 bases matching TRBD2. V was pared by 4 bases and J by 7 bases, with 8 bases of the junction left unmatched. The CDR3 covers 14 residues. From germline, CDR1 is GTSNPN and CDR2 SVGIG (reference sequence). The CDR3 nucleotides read TGTGCCTGGAATTTGGCTAGCGGGATTAATGAGCAGTTCTTC. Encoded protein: CAWNLASGINEQFF.

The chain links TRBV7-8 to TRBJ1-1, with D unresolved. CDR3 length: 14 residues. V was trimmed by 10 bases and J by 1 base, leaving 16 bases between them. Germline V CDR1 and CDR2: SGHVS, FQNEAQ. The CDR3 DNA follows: TGTGCCACCGAACGACATCTAAAGAACACTGAAGCTTTCTTT. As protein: CATERHLKNTEAFF.

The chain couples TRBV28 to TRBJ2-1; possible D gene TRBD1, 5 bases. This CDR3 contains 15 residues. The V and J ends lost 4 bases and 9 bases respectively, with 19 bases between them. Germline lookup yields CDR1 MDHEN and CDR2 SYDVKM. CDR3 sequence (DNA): TGTGCCAGCAGTTCTCCAGGGCCTATGGATGGTGAGCAGTTCTTC. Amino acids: CASSSPGPMDGEQFF. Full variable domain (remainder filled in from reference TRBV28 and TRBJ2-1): DVKVTQSSRYLVKRTGEKVFLECVQDMDHENMFWYRQDPGLGLRLIYFSYDVKMKEKGDIPEGYSVSREKKERFSLILESASTNQTSMYLCASSSPGPMDGEQFFGPGTRLTVL.

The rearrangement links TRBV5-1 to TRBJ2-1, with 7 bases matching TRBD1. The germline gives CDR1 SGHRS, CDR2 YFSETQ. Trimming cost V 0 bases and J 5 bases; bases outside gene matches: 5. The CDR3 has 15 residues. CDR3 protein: CASSLEGAMNNEQFF. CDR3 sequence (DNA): TGCGCCAGCAGCTTGGAGGGGGCGATGAACAATGAGCAGTTCTTC.

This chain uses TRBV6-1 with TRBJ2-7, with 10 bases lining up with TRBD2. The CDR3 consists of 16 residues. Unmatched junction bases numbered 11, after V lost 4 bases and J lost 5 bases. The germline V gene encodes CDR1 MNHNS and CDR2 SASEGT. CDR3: CASSVRTSGTSDEQYF. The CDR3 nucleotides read TGTGCCAGCAGTGTACGTACCTCCGGGACTAGCGACGAGCAGTACTTC.

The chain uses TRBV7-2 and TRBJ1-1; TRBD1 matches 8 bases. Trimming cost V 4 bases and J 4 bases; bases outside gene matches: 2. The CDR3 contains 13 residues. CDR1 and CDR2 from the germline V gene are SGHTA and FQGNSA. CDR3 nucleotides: TGTGCCAGCAGCTCAGGACAGGGCACTGAAGCTTTCTTT. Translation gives CASSSGQGTEAFF.

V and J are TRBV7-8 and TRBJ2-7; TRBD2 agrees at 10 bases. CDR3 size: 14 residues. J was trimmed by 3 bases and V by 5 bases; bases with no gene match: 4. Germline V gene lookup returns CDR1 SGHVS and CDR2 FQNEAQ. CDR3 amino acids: CASSKLAGGYEQYF. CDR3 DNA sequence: TGTGCCAGCAGCAAATTAGCGGGGGGCTACGAGCAGTACTTC.

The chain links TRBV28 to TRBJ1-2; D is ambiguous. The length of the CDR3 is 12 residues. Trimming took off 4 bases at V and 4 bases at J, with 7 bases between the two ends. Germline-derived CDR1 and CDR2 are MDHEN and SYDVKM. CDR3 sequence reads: CASSSQVYGYTF. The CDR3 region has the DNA TGTGCCAGCAGTTCTCAGGTCTATGGCTACACCTTC.

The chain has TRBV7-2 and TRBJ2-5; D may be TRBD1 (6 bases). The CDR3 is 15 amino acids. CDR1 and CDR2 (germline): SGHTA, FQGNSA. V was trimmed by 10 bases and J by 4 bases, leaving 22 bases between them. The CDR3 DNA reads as TGTGCCATCTCTGCAGGGGATATGATAGGAGAGACCCAGTACTTC. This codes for CAISAGDMIGETQYF.